This TCR beta chain was captured by sequencing in a study of blood T cell repertoires in COVID-19. On the study more broadly: COVID-19 samples from acute and convalescent phases originated in the United States, Italy and Spain. T cells, B-cell-depleted T cells, or PBMCs supplied cDNA or gDNA.

Germline lookup yields CDR1 SNHLY and CDR2 FYNNEI. The trim removed 9 bases at V and 3 bases at J, leaving 10 bases unmatched. The CDR3 loop spans 14 amino acids. Authors' processing steps: Amplification with reference gene primers provided the estimates of nucleated cell counts. Profiled with immunoSEQ multiplex PCR; TCRdb holds only in-frame clones, not every one. V, J and clone size are taken as reported in that table, and D and trimming were inferred from the DNA itself. The sample contains over 250,000 clones, 70% to 90% of which appear only once. The chain carries TRBV2 and TRBJ1-2; 7 bases are shared with TRBD1. This clonotype was obtained from a woman between 70 and 85 years old with acute or convalescent COVID-19. The material sequenced was peripheral blood. DNA for the CDR3: TGTGCCAGTCAAAACAGGGGCAACGACTATGGCTACACCTTC. This codes for CASQNRGNDYGYTF.